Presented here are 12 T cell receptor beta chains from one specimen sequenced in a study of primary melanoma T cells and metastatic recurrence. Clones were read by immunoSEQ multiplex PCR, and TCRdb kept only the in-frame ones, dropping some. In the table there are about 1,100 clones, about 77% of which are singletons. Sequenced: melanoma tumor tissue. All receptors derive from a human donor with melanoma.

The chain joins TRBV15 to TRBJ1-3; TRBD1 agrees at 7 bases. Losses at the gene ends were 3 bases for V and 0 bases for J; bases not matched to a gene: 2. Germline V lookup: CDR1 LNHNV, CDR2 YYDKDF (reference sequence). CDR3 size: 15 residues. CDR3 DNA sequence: TGTGCCACCAGCAGCGACAGGGCCTCTGGAAACACCATATATTTT. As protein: CATSSDRASGNTIYF. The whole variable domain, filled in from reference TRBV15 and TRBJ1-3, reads DAMVIQNPRYQVTQFGKPVTLSCSQTLNHNVMYWYQQKSSQAPKLLFHYYDKDFNNEADTPDNFQSRRPNTSFCFLDIRSPGLGDTAMYLCATSSDRASGNTIYFGEGSWLTVV.

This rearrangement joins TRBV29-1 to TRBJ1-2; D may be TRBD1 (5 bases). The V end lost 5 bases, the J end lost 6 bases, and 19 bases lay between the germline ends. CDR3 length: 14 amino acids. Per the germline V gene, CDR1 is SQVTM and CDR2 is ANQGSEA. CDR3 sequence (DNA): TGCAGCGTTCGATCGGGGGGTCAGGGCCATGGCTACACCTTC. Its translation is CSVRSGGQGHGYTF.

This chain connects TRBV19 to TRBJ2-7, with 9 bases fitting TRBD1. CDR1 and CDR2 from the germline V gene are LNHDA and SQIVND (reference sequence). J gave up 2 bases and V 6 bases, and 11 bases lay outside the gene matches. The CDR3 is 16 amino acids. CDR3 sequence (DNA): TGTGCCAGTAGCACTATGGACAGGGGCCTAACCTACGAGCAGTACTTC. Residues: CASSTMDRGLTYEQYF.

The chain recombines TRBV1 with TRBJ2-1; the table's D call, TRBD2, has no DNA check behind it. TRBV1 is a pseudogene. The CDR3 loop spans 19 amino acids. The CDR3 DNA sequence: TGCGCCAGCAGTCAAACGCCCCCCAAGGAGGTAGGCTCCTACAATGAGCAGTTCTTC. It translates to CASSQTPPKEVGSYNEQFF.

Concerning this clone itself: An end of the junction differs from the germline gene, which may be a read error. The CDR3 spells CASSLQSSGRASGAGELFF. The CDR3 DNA sequence: TGCGCCAGCAGCTTGCAGAGTAGCGGGAGGGCCAGTGGAGCCGGGGAGTTGTTTTTT. The chain employs TRBV5-1 and TRBJ2-2; 11 positions agree with TRBD2. CDR1 and CDR2 (germline): SGHRS, YFSETQ. This CDR3 comprises 19 residues.

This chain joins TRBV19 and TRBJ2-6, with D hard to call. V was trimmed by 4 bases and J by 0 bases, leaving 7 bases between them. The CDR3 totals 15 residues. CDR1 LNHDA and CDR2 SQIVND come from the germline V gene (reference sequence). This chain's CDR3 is CASSTLNSGANVLTF. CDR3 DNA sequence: TGTGCCAGTAGTACCCTCAACTCTGGGGCCAACGTCCTGACTTTC.

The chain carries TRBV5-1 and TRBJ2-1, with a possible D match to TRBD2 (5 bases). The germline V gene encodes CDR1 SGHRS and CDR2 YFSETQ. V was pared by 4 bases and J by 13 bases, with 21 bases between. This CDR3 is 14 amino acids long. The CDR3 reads CASSRTQAPGSQFF. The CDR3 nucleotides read TGCGCCAGCAGCCGTACCCAGGCCCCGGGGTCACAGTTCTTC.

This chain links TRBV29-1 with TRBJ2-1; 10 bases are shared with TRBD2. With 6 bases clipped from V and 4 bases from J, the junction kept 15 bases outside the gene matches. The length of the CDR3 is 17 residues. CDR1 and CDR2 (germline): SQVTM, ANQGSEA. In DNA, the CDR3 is TGCAGCGTCCTATACGCCGCCCTAGCGGGGGTATACAATGAGCAGTTCTTC. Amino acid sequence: CSVLYAALAGVYNEQFF.

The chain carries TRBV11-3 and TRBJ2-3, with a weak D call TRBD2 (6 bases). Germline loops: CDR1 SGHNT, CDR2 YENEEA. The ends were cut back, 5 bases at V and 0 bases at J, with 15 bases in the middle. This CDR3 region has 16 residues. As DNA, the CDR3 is TGTGCCAGCAGCCCTGGGGGGAGCGGTAGCACAGATACGCAGTATTTT. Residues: CASSPGGSGSTDTQYF.

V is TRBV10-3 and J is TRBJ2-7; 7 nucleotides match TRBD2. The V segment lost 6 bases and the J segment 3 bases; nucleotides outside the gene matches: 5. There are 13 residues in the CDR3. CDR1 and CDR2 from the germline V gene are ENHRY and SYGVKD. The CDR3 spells CAIRTSRSYEQYF. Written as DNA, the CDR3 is TGTGCCATCAGGACTAGCAGGAGCTACGAGCAGTACTTC.

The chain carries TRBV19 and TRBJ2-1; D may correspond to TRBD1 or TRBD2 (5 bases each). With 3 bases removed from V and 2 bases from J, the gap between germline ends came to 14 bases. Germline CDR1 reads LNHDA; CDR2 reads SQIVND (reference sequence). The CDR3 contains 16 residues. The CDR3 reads CASSIWGRTTYNEQFF. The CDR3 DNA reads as TGTGCCAGTAGTATTTGGGGGAGAACCACCTACAATGAGCAGTTCTTC.

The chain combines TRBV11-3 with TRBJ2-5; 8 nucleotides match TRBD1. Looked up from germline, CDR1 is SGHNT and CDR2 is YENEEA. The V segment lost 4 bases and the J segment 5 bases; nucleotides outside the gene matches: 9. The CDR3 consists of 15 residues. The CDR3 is CASSSMTGARETQYF. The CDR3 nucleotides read TGTGCCAGCAGCTCGATGACAGGGGCGCGGGAGACCCAGTACTTC.